These 23 T cell receptor beta chains originate from one sample sequenced in a study of control samples from healthy donors and cancer patients (dated by TCRdb to the early 2020s). The library came from the immunoSEQ multiplex PCR assay. TCRdb provides this immuneACCESS table in a form limited to in-frame rearrangements. Some clones are lacking; in checked studies, under half of them reflect an unresolved V gene, and why the rest are absent is not known. Within this sample are over 60,000 clones, with about 90% of them counted one time only. The ten largest clones take up roughly 2% of the sample. Sequenced sample: PBMCs. Every receptor here comes from a woman aged 55 to 70 with head and neck cancer.

The chain uses TRBV6-5 and TRBJ2-3; 10 nucleotides agree with TRBD1. The CDR3 extends over 15 amino acids. Per the germline V gene, CDR1 is MNHEY and CDR2 is SVGAGI. Trimming cost V 6 bases and J 6 bases; bases outside gene matches: 9. The CDR3 sequence is CASRPGTGDLDTQYF. DNA for the CDR3: TGTGCCAGCAGACCCGGGACAGGGGATTTGGATACGCAGTATTTT.

J is TRBJ2-3 and V is TRBV15; 15 positions match TRBD2. The CDR3 has 19 amino acids. CDR1 and CDR2 (germline): LNHNV, YYDKDF (reference sequence). The J segment lost 3 bases and the V segment lost 0 bases, leaving 7 bases of the junction unmatched. The CDR3 nucleotides read TGTGCCACCAGCAGAGATGCGGGACTAGCGGGAGGCAAAACAGATACGCAGTATTTT. Translating it yields CATSRDAGLAGGKTDTQYF.

A single count supports this clone. The chain recombines TRBV7-2 with TRBJ2-1; no clear D. This CDR3 contains 15 residues. Looked up from germline, CDR1 is SGHTA and CDR2 is FQGNSA. V was cut by 2 bases and J by 4 bases, with 12 bases left in between. CDR3 in amino acids: CASSLSQNSYNEQFF. CDR3 in DNA: TGTGCCAGCAGCTTATCCCAGAACTCATACAATGAGCAGTTCTTC.

The J gene is TRBJ2-7, the V gene TRBV7-8; 9 bases line up with TRBD1. Germline V gives CDR1 SGHVS, CDR2 FQNEAQ. Trimming took 5 bases from V and 3 from J; bases not matched to a gene: 8. There are 15 residues in the CDR3. The CDR3 is CASSLRWGQGYEQYF. The CDR3 region has the DNA TGTGCCAGCAGCCTCCGCTGGGGACAGGGCTACGAGCAGTACTTC.

The chain couples TRBV6-6 to TRBJ2-3; 8 bases match TRBD2. The germline V gene has CDR1 MNHNY and CDR2 SVGAGI (reference sequence). J was trimmed by 2 bases and V by 6 bases; bases with no gene match: 7. The CDR3 is 15 residues long. This chain's CDR3 is CASRHGGADTDTQYF. The DNA of the CDR3 is TGTGCCAGCAGACACGGGGGGGCAGACACAGATACGCAGTATTTT.

This clone was seen only once. The junction shows a germline mismatch at one end, possibly a read error. This sample also contains other DNA sequences that code for the same CDR3. The CDR3 DNA reads TGTGCCAGCAGCTACTCCGGGGGACTGAAGGAAAAACTGTTTTTT. It encodes CASSYSGGLKEKLFF. The chain employs TRBV6-5 and TRBJ1-4, with TRBD1 as a possible D gene (5 bases). CDR1 and CDR2 from the germline V gene are MNHEY and SVGAGI. The CDR3 loop spans 15 amino acids.

The rearrangement uses TRBV10-2 and TRBJ1-6; 7 nucleotides match TRBD1. Trimming cost V 6 bases and J 6 bases; bases outside gene matches: 8. Per germline, CDR1 WSHSY and CDR2 SAAADI. This CDR3 region has 15 residues. This CDR3 is CASRQGERGNSPLHF. The DNA of the CDR3 is TGCGCCAGCAGGCAGGGGGAACGGGGTAATTCACCCCTCCACTTT.

This clone was seen only a few times. The chain joins TRBV27 to TRBJ1-6; weak D call: TRBD1 (6 bases). The CDR3 loop spans 12 amino acids. Trimming shortened V by 9 bases and J by 4 bases, and 7 bases separated the two germline ends. Germline assignment: CDR1 MNHEY and CDR2 SMNVEV (reference sequence). The CDR3 DNA reads TGTGCCAGGGGGACATATAATTCACCCCTCCACTTT. Protein: CARGTYNSPLHF.

The chain has TRBV2 and TRBJ1-2; a weak D match, TRBD1 (5 bases). Germline V gives CDR1 SNHLY, CDR2 FYNNEI. This CDR3 is built from 14 residues. Trimming removed 5 bases at V and 3 bases at J, with 13 bases between. As DNA, the CDR3 is TGTGCCAGCAGTCTTACCCAACAGGACTATGGCTACACCTTC. It translates to CASSLTQQDYGYTF.

The chain uses TRBV4-1 and TRBJ1-2; 7 bases are shared with TRBD1. The V gene's germline CDR1 is MGHRA and CDR2 YSYEKL. The J segment lost 1 base and the V segment lost 0 bases, leaving 5 bases of the junction unmatched. CDR3 length equals 16 residues. CDR3 DNA sequence: TGCGCCAGCAGCCAAGATATCGGGACAGTTAACTATGGCTACACCTTC. Translating it yields CASSQDIGTVNYGYTF.

The chain recombines TRBV6-5 with TRBJ2-1; no reliable D call. The germline gives CDR1 MNHEY, CDR2 SVGAGI. The length of the CDR3 is 12 residues. Trimming shortened V by 8 bases and J by 12 bases, and 17 bases separated the two germline ends. The DNA for the CDR3 is TGTGCCAGCGGTTTAAGGGAAAGTCGGCAGTTCTTC. Translation gives CASGLRESRQFF.

In its sample, this clone was seen once. The chain is built from TRBV3-1 (or the pseudogene TRBV3-2) and TRBJ2-3; possibly TRBD2 for D (6 bases). Germline lookup yields CDR1 LGHDT and CDR2 YNNKEL (reference sequence). Trimming took 6 bases from V and 4 from J, leaving 23 bases between them. The CDR3 is 17 amino acids. CDR3 bases: TGTGCCAGCAGTCCAGGAGGCGGAGGGCCGTCGGCAGATACGCAGTATTTT. It yields the protein CASSPGGGGPSADTQYF.

This clone was detected only once. This sequence joins TRBV7-2 and TRBJ2-7; unclear D gene. V was shortened by 5 bases and J by 6 bases, with 11 bases between the two germline ends. The CDR3 totals 12 residues. Germline CDR1 reads SGHTA; CDR2 reads FQGNSA. In DNA form, the CDR3 reads TGTGCCAGCAGCCCCTTCCTGAGCGAGCAGTACTTC. Protein sequence: CASSPFLSEQYF.

This chain joins TRBV20-1 and TRBJ2-7; D gene ambiguous. The CDR3 runs 15 residues. V was clipped by 3 bases and J by 2 bases, with 17 bases between them. CDR1 is DFQATT, CDR2 SNEGSKA, per germline (reference sequence). Here the CDR3 reads CSASGGRSPAYEQYF. Written as DNA, the CDR3 is TGCAGTGCTAGTGGTGGTCGTTCCCCGGCCTACGAGCAGTACTTC.

The chain is built from TRBV5-4 and TRBJ2-1; 9 nucleotides align to TRBD2. Germline CDR1 reads SGHNT; CDR2 reads YYREEE (reference sequence). The length of the CDR3 is 16 residues. Germline trimming cut 4 bases from V and 8 bases from J; bases unmatched to any gene: 13. CDR3 sequence reads: CASSLDQAGGVHEQFF. CDR3 nucleotides: TGTGCCAGCAGCCTGGATCAGGCGGGAGGGGTCCATGAGCAGTTCTTC.

The chain couples TRBV3-1 (or the pseudogene TRBV3-2) to TRBJ1-6; TRBD1 agrees at 10 bases. Losses at the gene ends were 3 bases for V and 8 bases for J; bases not matched to a gene: 1. This CDR3 is built from 14 residues. Germline V gene sequence: CDR1 LGHDT, CDR2 YNNKEL (reference sequence). Here the CDR3 DNA reads TGTGCCAGCAGCCAGACAGGGGGCGATTCACCCCTCCACTTT. Its protein is CASSQTGGDSPLHF.

The rearrangement joins TRBV5-1 to TRBJ1-2; 10 positions match TRBD1. Germline CDR1 reads SGHRS; CDR2 reads YFSETQ. V was clipped by 5 bases and J by 8 bases; unmatched bases: 6. The CDR3 totals 13 residues. In DNA form, the CDR3 reads TGCGCCAGCAGTGAGGGGACAGGGGCGGGCTACACCTTC. It translates to CASSEGTGAGYTF.

J is TRBJ2-6 and V is TRBV28; 7 positions agree with TRBD2. Germline V lookup: CDR1 MDHEN, CDR2 SYDVKM. The CDR3 loop spans 17 amino acids. V gave up 5 bases and J gave up 4 bases; unmatched junction bases: 11. For the CDR3, the DNA is TGTGCCAGCAGTCCAGGACTAGTTAGACCCGGGGCCAACGTCCTGACTTTC. Translation: CASSPGLVRPGANVLTF.

This rearrangement joins TRBV30 to TRBJ2-2; weak D call: TRBD2 (6 bases). This CDR3 comprises 13 residues. V was clipped by 8 bases and J by 1 base, with 11 bases between them. The germline gives CDR1 GTSNPN, CDR2 SVGIG (reference sequence). The CDR3 sequence: CASGRENTGELFF. In DNA form, the CDR3 reads TGTGCCAGCGGGCGGGAGAACACCGGGGAGCTGTTTTTT.

V usage is TRBV27 and J usage is TRBJ2-1; either TRBD1 or TRBD2 may fit D (5 bases each). Germline V gene sequence: CDR1 MNHEY, CDR2 SMNVEV (reference sequence). The CDR3 extends over 16 amino acids. V shed 4 bases and J shed 3 bases, with 16 bases lying between them. Here the CDR3 DNA reads TGTGCCAGCAGTTCAGGGACGACAAGAATCTACAATGAGCAGTTCTTC. This sequence encodes CASSSGTTRIYNEQFF.

J is TRBJ2-7 and V is TRBV9; TRBD2 matches at 10 bases. The CDR3 is 16 residues long. From germline, CDR1 is SGDLS and CDR2 YYNGEE. V lost 4 bases and J lost 5; bases outside the gene matches: 12. CDR3 DNA sequence: TGTGCCAGCAGCCCCCGGAGCGGGAGGGCCGAAAACGAGCAGTACTTC. Translated, it gives CASSPRSGRAENEQYF.

The chain links TRBV19 to TRBJ2-7; the D gene could be TRBD1 or TRBD2 (5 bases each). Trimming took off 4 bases at V and 6 bases at J, with 13 bases between the two ends. CDR1 is LNHDA, CDR2 SQIVND, per germline (reference sequence). The length of the CDR3 is 13 residues. The DNA of the CDR3 is TGTGCCAGTAGTAATAGGGGACCGTCCGAGCAGTACTTC. Encoded protein: CASSNRGPSEQYF.

This chain connects TRBV15 to TRBJ2-1; no reliable D call. CDR3 length: 16 residues. CDR1 is LNHNV, CDR2 YYDKDF, per germline (reference sequence). V dropped 0 bases and J dropped 0 bases, with 9 bases sitting between them. The CDR3 nucleotides are TGTGCCACCAGCAGAGATCAAGGGAACTCCTACAATGAGCAGTTCTTC. Protein product: CATSRDQGNSYNEQFF.